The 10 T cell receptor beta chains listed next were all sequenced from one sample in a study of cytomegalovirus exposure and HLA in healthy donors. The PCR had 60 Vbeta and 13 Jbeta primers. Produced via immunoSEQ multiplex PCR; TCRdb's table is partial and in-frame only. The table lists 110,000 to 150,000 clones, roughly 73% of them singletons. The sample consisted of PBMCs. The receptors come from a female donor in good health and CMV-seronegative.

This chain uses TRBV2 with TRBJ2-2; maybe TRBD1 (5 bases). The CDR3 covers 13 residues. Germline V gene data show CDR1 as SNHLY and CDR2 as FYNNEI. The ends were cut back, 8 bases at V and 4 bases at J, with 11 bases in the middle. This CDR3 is CASQPQGTGELFF. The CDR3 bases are TGTGCCAGCCAACCTCAGGGCACCGGGGAGCTGTTTTTT. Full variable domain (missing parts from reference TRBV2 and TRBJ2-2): EPEVTQTPSHQVTQMGQEVILRCVPISNHLYFYWYRQILGQKVEFLVSFYNNEISEKSEIFDDQFSVERPDGSNFTLKIRSTKLEDSAMYFCASQPQGTGELFFGEGSRLTVL.

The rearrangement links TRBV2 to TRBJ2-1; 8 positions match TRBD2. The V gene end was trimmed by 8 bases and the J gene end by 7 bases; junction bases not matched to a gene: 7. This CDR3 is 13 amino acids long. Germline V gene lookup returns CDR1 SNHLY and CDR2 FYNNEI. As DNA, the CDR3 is TGTGCCAGCCAATCAACGGGGGGGAATGAGCAGTTCTTC. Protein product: CASQSTGGNEQFF.

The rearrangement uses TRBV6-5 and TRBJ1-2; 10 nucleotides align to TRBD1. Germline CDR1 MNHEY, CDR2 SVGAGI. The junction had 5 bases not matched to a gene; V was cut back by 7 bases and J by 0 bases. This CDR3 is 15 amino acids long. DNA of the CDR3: TGTGCCAGCATCCGCGGACAGGGGGCTAACTATGGCTACACCTTC. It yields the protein CASIRGQGANYGYTF.

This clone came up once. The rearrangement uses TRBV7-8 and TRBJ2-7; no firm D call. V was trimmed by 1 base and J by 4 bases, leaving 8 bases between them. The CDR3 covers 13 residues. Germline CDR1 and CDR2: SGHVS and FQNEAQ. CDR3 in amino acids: CASSLETPYEQYF. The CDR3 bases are TGTGCCAGCAGCTTAGAGACACCTTACGAGCAGTACTTC. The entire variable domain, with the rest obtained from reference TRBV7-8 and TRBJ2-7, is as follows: GAGVSQSPRYKVAKRGQDVALRCDPISGHVSLFWYQQALGQGPEFLTYFQNEAQLDKSGLPSDRFFAERPEGSVSTLKIQRTQQEDSAVYLCASSLETPYEQYFGPGTRLTVT.

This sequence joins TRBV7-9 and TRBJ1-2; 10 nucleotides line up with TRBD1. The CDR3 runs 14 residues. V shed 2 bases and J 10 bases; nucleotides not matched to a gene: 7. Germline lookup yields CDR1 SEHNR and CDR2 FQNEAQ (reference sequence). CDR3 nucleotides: TGTGCCAGCAGCTTATCCGGGACAGGGGTCGACTACACCTTC. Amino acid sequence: CASSLSGTGVDYTF. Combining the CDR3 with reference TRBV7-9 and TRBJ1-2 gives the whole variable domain DTGVSQNPRHKITKRGQNVTFRCDPISEHNRLYWYRQTLGQGPEFLTYFQNEAQLEKSRLLSDRFSAERPKGSFSTLEIQRTEQGDSAMYLCASSLSGTGVDYTFGSGTRLTVV.

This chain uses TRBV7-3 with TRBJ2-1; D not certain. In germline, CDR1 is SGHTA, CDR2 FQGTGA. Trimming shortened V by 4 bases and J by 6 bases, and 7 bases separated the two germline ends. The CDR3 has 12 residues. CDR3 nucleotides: TGTGCCAGCAGCTCGCCAGGCAATGAGCAGTTCTTC. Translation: CASSSPGNEQFF.

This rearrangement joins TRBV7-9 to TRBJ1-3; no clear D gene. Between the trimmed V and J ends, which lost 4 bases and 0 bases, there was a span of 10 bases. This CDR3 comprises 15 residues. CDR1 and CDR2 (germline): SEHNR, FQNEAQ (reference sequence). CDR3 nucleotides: TGTGCCAGCAGCTCCGACACCAACTCTGGAAACACCATATATTTT. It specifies CASSSDTNSGNTIYF.

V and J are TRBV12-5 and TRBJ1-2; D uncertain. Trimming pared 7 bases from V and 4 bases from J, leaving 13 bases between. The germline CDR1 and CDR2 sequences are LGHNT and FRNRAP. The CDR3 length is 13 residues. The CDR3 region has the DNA TGTGCTAGTGCCACGGGAGTTTTCTATGGCTACACCTTC. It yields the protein CASATGVFYGYTF.

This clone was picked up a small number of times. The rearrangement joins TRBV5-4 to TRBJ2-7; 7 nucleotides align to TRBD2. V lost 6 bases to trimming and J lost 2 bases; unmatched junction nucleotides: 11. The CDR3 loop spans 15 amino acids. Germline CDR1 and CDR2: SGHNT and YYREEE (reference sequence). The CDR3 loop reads CASTGGASGTYEQYF. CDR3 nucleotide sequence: TGTGCCAGCACTGGTGGGGCTAGCGGAACCTACGAGCAGTACTTC.

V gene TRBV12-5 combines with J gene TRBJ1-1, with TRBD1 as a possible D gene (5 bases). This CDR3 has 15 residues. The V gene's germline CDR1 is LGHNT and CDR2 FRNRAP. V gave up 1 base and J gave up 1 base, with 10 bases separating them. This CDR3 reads CASGLGAGKNTEAFF. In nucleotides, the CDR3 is TGTGCTAGTGGTTTGGGCGCAGGGAAGAACACTGAAGCTTTCTTT.